The source of this T cell receptor (beta chain) is a study of glioma-infiltrating T cells (dated by TCRdb to 2016 to 2018). Study-level background: The study sequenced TCR alpha- and beta-chain repertoires from glioma tissue, from non-neoplastic brain tissue and from matched peripheral blood mononuclear cells. To measure divergence between tissue and blood T-cell populations, each tissue-infiltrating repertoire was compared with the peripheral blood repertoire of the same patient. Three low-grade glioma patients, roughly eight primary glioblastoma patients and three non-glioma patients contributing non-neoplastic brain tissue were included in the paired cohort. Beyond this particular receptor, the publication reports: VJ-independent divergence between tissue and blood was below expectation in non-neoplastic patients but above expectation in all gliomas, especially low-grade gliomas. Small numbers underpinned the group comparisons: roughly 8 glioblastoma patients, three low-grade glioma patients and three non-neoplastic patients. Only a very small number of CDR3 sequences turned up in both tissue and blood, a result put down to high CDR3 diversity combined with limited sampling.

The iRepertoire nested amplicon-rescue multiplex PCR (arm-PCR) platform was used to amplify TCR alpha and beta CDR3 regions from RNA. For one-step reverse transcription and amplification, roughly 85-400 ng of tissue mRNA or PBMC total RNA was used as input. Following bead purification, Illumina adapters were added through a secondary multiplex PCR, and the libraries were then gel-purified between 200 and 400 bp. Libraries carried internal 6-nucleotide barcodes used for demultiplexing. The libraries were sequenced on an Illumina MiSeq using 2x220 or 2x250 nucleotide paired-end reads. For the original study's pipeline: FLASH 1.2.11 was used to merge paired reads, and BWA-MEM then aligned the reads to the GRCh37 human genome before TRA and TRB reads were extracted. V and J assignment used an IMGT-derived reference of cassette sequences and CDR3 motifs that included pseudogenes. Reads were translated in three frames, and productive CDR3s were defined as those with a C...FGXG motif and no stop codons. A clonotype was defined as a unique combination of a V-J cassette pair and a CDR3 amino acid sequence. Filtering of reads was based on Hamming distance, with the threshold set by the sequence error rate of each sample in mapped regions. TCRdb itself trimmed the public reads at Q25 with fastp, ran MiXCR and retained productive beta chains. Each CDR3 protein appears once, grouped with its most common genes and DNA. TCRdb's processing, not the authors' own work, is the source of the V and J calls. The sample table contains under 200,000 distinct CDR3 sequences; only one count was recorded for around 40% of them. Roughly 5.2% of the sample lies in the top ten.

This clonotype was seen more than once but under ten times. The antigen it recognizes is unknown. No per-base quality is available; no much larger clone lies one base away. The clonotype originates from a human donor with low-grade glioma or glioblastoma, undergoing nonglioma brain surgery, or in good health (not recorded which). Material: glioma tissue, nonneoplastic brain tissue, or PBMCs (not recorded which).

The DNA sequence is TGTGCCATCAGTGAGTCCCGTCCCCTGGGCAATGAGCAGTTCTTC. It is translated as CAISESRPLGNEQFF. The chain was built from TRBV10-3 and TRBJ2-1; the D gene is not confidently resolved. V is reduced by 0 bases and J by 6 bases, leaving a spacing of 12 bases between them. Including the terminal cysteine and phenylalanine, the CDR3 comprises 15 residues. Only the CDR3 portion is preserved as DNA: 45 bases, with reading frame beginning at the first base. From the germline V gene, CDR1 is ENHRY and CDR2 is SYGVKD.